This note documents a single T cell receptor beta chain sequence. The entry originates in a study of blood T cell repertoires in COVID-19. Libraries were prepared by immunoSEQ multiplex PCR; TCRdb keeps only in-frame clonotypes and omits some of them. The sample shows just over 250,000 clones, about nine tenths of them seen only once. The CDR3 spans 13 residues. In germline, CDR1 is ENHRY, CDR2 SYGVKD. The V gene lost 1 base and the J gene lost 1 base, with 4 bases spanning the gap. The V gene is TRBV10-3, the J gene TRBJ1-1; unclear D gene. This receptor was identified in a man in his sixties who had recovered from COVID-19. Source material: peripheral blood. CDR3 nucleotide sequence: TGTGCCATCAGTGAGTTTCAGAACACTGAAGCTTTCTTT. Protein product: CAISEFQNTEAFF.